These 19 T cell receptor beta chains originate from one sample sequenced in a study of T cell clones after liver transplantation. TCRdb's copy holds only in-frame clones and misses some; the assay was immunoSEQ multiplex PCR. Here the sample spans around 77,000 clones, under 90% being singletons. The sample in question was CD4+ T cells from blood, obtained 12 months after liver transplant. The receptors here all came from a human patient who received a liver transplant. Part of the T cell pool may stem from the graft donor.

The chain links TRBV27 to TRBJ2-1; no clear D. The V and J ends lost 3 bases and 3 bases respectively, with 18 bases between them. Per the germline V gene, CDR1 is MNHEY and CDR2 is SMNVEV (reference sequence). There are 17 residues in the CDR3. The CDR3 DNA sequence: TGTGCCAGCAGTTTCTTCCCCTCGAGTTCCCGCTACAATGAGCAGTTCTTC. Residues: CASSFFPSSSRYNEQFF.

The chain employs TRBV2 and TRBJ2-1; 7 nucleotides line up with TRBD2. The CDR3 contains 14 residues. V shed 6 bases and J 7 bases; nucleotides not matched to a gene: 9. The germline V gene encodes CDR1 SNHLY and CDR2 FYNNEI. This chain's CDR3 is CASRGGVGTNEQFF. The CDR3 region has the DNA TGTGCCAGCAGGGGGGGGGTCGGAACGAATGAGCAGTTCTTC.

The CDR3 region is CASSPGLAESTDTQYF. The DNA for the CDR3 is TGTGCCAGCAGCCCGGGACTAGCGGAAAGCACAGATACGCAGTATTTT. The rearrangement uses TRBV7-8 and TRBJ2-3, with TRBD2 matching over 11 bases. The V segment lost 5 bases and the J segment 0 bases; nucleotides outside the gene matches: 4. This CDR3 is 16 amino acids long. Per the germline V gene, CDR1 is SGHVS and CDR2 is FQNEAQ.

The chain links TRBV6-1 to TRBJ1-4; TRBD1 might be the D (5 bases). The CDR3 runs to 14 residues. The V end was cut by 8 bases, the J end by 4 bases, with 14 bases between. Germline V lookup: CDR1 MNHNS, CDR2 SASEGT. Written as DNA, the CDR3 is TGTGCCAGCGAACGGGGTGGGGGTAATGAAAAACTGTTTTTT. Amino acid sequence: CASERGGGNEKLFF.

The V and J genes are TRBV7-9 and TRBJ2-7; D call uncertain. The V gene lost 3 bases and the J gene lost 6 bases, with 9 bases spanning the gap. The germline CDR1 and CDR2 sequences are SEHNR and FQNEAQ (reference sequence). The CDR3 contains 12 residues. CDR3 protein: CASSFKQGEQYF. The CDR3 DNA follows: TGTGCCAGCAGCTTTAAGCAAGGCGAGCAGTACTTC.

This clone came up many times. The chain is built from TRBV21-1 and TRBJ2-7. TRBV21-1 is marked as a pseudogene. The length of the CDR3 is 15 residues. The CDR3 loop reads CASSKPGPSVDEQYF. CDR3 coding DNA: TGTGCCAGCAGCAAACCGGGACCCTCCGTTGACGAGCAGTACTTC.

This clone appeared a single time. The chain recombines TRBV5-1 with TRBJ2-3; 8 bases fit TRBD2. This CDR3 is 15 amino acids long. Germline lookup yields CDR1 SGHRS and CDR2 YFSETQ. Losses at the gene ends were 0 bases for V and 1 base for J; bases not matched to a gene: 1. CDR3 coding DNA: TGCGCCAGCAGCTTGGAACTAGCGGGCACAGATACGCAGTATTTT. Translating it yields CASSLELAGTDTQYF.

The chain couples TRBV6-5 to TRBJ2-3; 12 bases fit TRBD2. Germline-derived CDR1 and CDR2 are MNHEY and SVGAGI. J was trimmed by 5 bases and V by 6 bases; bases with no gene match: 6. The CDR3 extends over 15 amino acids. CDR3 coding DNA: TGTGCCAGCAGCCCTAGCGGGAGGGCAGGAGATACGCAGTATTTT. Residues: CASSPSGRAGDTQYF.

This sequence joins TRBV7-9 and TRBJ1-2; D gene unclear. The CDR3 contains 15 residues. Germline V lookup: CDR1 SEHNR, CDR2 FQNEAQ (reference sequence). V was shortened by 4 bases and J by 3 bases, with 15 bases between the two germline ends. The CDR3 DNA is TGTGCCAGCAGCTCACCTATCGGGGTGGACTATGGCTACACCTTC. Its protein is CASSSPIGVDYGYTF.

This clone was seen once. The V call is TRBV11-2, the J call TRBJ1-3, with D uncertain. Looked up from germline, CDR1 is SGHAT and CDR2 is FQNNGV. The CDR3 is 16 residues long. V shed 5 bases and J shed 4 bases, with 18 bases lying between them. CDR3 sequence (DNA): TGTGCCAGCAGCCCCGAGGTCCCCAGATCGGGAAACACCATATATTTT. This sequence encodes CASSPEVPRSGNTIYF.

The chain combines TRBV9 with TRBJ1-4; no definite D call. The germline V gene has CDR1 SGDLS and CDR2 YYNGEE. V shed 0 bases and J shed 5 bases, with 14 bases lying between them. This CDR3 has 16 amino acids. CDR3 region: CASSVGARARNEKLFF. CDR3 in DNA: TGTGCCAGCAGCGTAGGGGCCCGGGCCCGAAATGAAAAACTGTTTTTT.

The V gene is TRBV6-5, the J gene TRBJ2-2; D unclear. This CDR3 region has 15 residues. Germline CDR1 and CDR2: MNHEY and SVGAGI. Trimming pared 2 bases from V and 8 bases from J, leaving 15 bases between. The CDR3 loop reads CASSYDPASGGELFF. DNA for the CDR3: TGTGCCAGCAGTTACGACCCCGCTTCGGGTGGGGAGCTGTTTTTT.

J is TRBJ2-7 and V is TRBV14, with 9 bases fitting TRBD1. V lost 1 base and J lost 2; bases outside the gene matches: 9. There are 17 residues in the CDR3. In germline, CDR1 is SGHDN, CDR2 FVKESK. CDR3 sequence reads: CASSQGLLTGGTYEQYF. The DNA for the CDR3 is TGTGCCAGCAGCCAAGGGTTGTTGACAGGGGGAACCTACGAGCAGTACTTC. Using reference TRBV14 and TRBJ2-7 for the parts outside the CDR3, the full variable domain is EAGVTQFPSHSVIEKGQTVTLRCDPISGHDNLYWYRRVMGKEIKFLLHFVKESKQDESGMPNNRFLAERTGGTYSTLKVQPAELEDSGVYFCASSQGLLTGGTYEQYFGPGTRLTVT.

The chain uses TRBV6-6 and TRBJ1-5; 8 positions match TRBD1. Per the germline V gene, CDR1 is MNHNY and CDR2 is SVGAGI (reference sequence). The J segment lost 1 base and the V segment lost 6 bases, leaving 5 bases of the junction unmatched. The CDR3 loop spans 15 amino acids. The DNA of the CDR3 is TGTGCCAGCAGCCCAGGGGGCGGGAGCAATCAGCCCCAGCATTTT. Translating it yields CASSPGGGSNQPQHF.

The chain has TRBV18 and TRBJ2-5; 7 nucleotides line up with TRBD1. This CDR3 has 15 residues. From germline, CDR1 is KGHSH and CDR2 LQKENI. V lost 2 bases, J lost 2 bases, and 5 bases stayed unmatched. CDR3 sequence (DNA): TGTGCCAGCTCACCATGGACAGGACCTCAAGAGACCCAGTACTTC. Residues: CASSPWTGPQETQYF.

The chain couples TRBV2 to TRBJ1-4; tentative D call: TRBD1 (5 bases). The germline V gene has CDR1 SNHLY and CDR2 FYNNEI. The V end lost 6 bases, the J end lost 8 bases, and 16 bases lay between the germline ends. CDR3 length equals 14 residues. In DNA form, the CDR3 reads TGTGCCAGCAGGGGGGATGGTTTGGAGGAAAAACTGTTTTTT. As protein: CASRGDGLEEKLFF. Supplemented by reference TRBV2 and TRBJ1-4, the full variable domain reads EPEVTQTPSHQVTQMGQEVILRCVPISNHLYFYWYRQILGQKVEFLVSFYNNEISEKSEIFDDQFSVERPDGSNFTLKIRSTKLEDSAMYFCASRGDGLEEKLFFGSGTQLSVL.

V gene TRBV28 combines with J gene TRBJ2-1, with D hard to call. This CDR3 has 12 residues. Per the germline V gene, CDR1 is MDHEN and CDR2 is SYDVKM. The CDR3 reads CATGSGVNEQFF. In DNA, the CDR3 is TGTGCTACCGGGTCGGGCGTCAATGAGCAGTTCTTC.

This clone was counted only a few times. The rearrangement uses TRBV5-1 and TRBJ2-4; 8 positions match TRBD2. CDR1 and CDR2 (germline): SGHRS, YFSETQ. CDR3 length: 13 residues. After removal of 7 bases from V and 2 bases from J, the junction contained 2 bases not matched to a gene. The CDR3 bases are TGCGCCAGCTCGGGGGGGACCAAAAACATTCAGTACTTC. Its protein product is CASSGGTKNIQYF.

The DNA for the CDR3 is TGTGCCAGCAGTTTGACGGCAGGGGGCTTGGGGGGACTAGGCTACACCTTC. It specifies CASSLTAGGLGGLGYTF. This chain connects TRBV28 to TRBJ1-2, with 8 bases fitting TRBD1. J was trimmed by 8 bases and V by 3 bases; bases with no gene match: 17. Germline V gives CDR1 MDHEN, CDR2 SYDVKM. The CDR3 runs to 17 residues.